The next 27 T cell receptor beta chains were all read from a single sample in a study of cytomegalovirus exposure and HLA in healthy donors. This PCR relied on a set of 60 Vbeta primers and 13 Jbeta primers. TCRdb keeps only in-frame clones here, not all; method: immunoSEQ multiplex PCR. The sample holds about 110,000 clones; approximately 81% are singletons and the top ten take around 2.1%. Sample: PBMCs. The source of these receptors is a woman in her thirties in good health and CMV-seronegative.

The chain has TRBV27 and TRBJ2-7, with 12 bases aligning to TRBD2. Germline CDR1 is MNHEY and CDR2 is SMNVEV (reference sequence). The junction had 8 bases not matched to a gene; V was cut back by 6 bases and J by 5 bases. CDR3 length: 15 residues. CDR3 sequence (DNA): TGTGCCAGCAGGGATAGACTAGCGGGAGTGAACGAGCAGTACTTC. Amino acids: CASRDRLAGVNEQYF.

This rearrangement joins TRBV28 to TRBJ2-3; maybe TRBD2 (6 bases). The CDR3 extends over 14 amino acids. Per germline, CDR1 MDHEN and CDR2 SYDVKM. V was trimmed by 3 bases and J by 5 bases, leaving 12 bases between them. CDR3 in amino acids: CASSFSRRGDTQYF. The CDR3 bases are TGTGCCAGCAGTTTTTCAAGGAGGGGAGATACGCAGTATTTT.

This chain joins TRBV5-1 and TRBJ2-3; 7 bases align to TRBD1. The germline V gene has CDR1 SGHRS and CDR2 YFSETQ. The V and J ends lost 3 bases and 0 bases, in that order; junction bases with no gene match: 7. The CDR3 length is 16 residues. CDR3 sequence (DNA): TGCGCCAGCAGCTCGGGGCCGGGACAGAGCACAGATACGCAGTATTTT. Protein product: CASSSGPGQSTDTQYF.

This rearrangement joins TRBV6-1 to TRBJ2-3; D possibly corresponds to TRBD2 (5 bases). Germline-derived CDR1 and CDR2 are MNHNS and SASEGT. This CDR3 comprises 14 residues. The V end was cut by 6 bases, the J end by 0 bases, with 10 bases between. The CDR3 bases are TGTGCCAGCAGGAGCTTAGCGAGCACAGATACGCAGTATTTT. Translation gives CASRSLASTDTQYF.

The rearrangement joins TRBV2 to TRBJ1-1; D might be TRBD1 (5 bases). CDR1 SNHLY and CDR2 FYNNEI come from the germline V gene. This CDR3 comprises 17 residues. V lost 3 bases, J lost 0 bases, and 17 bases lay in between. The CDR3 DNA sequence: TGTGCCAGCAGTGAGAGAGCCGAACAGGCGATGAACACTGAAGCTTTCTTT. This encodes CASSERAEQAMNTEAFF. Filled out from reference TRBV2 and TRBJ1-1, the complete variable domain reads EPEVTQTPSHQVTQMGQEVILRCVPISNHLYFYWYRQILGQKVEFLVSFYNNEISEKSEIFDDQFSVERPDGSNFTLKIRSTKLEDSAMYFCASSERAEQAMNTEAFFGQGTRLTVV.

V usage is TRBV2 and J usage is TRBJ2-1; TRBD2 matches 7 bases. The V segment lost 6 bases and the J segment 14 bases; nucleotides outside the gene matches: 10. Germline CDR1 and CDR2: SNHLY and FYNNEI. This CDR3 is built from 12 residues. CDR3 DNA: TGTGCCAGCAGAACCTTAGCGGGCGTCGAGTTCTTC. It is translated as CASRTLAGVEFF.

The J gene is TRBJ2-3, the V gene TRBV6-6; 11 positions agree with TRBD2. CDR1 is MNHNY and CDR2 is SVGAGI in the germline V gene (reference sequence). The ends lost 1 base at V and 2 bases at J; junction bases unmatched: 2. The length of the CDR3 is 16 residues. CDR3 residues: CASSYLAGGFTDTQYF. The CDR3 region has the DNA TGTGCCAGCAGTTACTTAGCGGGAGGGTTCACAGATACGCAGTATTTT.

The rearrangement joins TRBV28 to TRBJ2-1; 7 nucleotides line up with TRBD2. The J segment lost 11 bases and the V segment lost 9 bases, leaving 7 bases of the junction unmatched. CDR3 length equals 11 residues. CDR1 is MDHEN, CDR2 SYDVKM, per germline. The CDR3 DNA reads TGTGCCAGTCCCTCTGGGACTAAGCAGTTCTTC. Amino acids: CASPSGTKQFF.

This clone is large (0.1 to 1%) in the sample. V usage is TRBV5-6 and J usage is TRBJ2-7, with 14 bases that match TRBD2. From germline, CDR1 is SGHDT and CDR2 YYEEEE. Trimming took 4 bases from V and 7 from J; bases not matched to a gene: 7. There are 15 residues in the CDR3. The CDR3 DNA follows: TGTGCCAGCAGCCCTGGACTAGCGGGGGGTGCTGAGCAGTACTTC. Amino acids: CASSPGLAGGAEQYF.

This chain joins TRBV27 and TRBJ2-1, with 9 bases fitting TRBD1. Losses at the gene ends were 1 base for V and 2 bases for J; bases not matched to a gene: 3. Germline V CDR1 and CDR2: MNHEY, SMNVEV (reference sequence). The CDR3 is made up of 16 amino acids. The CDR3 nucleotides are TGTGCCAGCAGTTTATGGGGGACAGGGACCTACAATGAGCAGTTCTTC. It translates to CASSLWGTGTYNEQFF.

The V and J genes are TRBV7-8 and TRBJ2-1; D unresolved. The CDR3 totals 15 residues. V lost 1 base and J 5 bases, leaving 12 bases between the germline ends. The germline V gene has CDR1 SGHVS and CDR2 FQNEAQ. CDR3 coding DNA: TGTGCCAGCAGCTTAGATAGCACAATTAACAATGAGCAGTTCTTC. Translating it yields CASSLDSTINNEQFF.

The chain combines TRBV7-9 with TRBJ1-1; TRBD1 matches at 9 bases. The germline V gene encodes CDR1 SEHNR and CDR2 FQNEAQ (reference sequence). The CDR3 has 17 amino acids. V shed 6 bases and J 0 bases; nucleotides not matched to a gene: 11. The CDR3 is CASSRLRDRAMNTEAFF. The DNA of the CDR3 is TGTGCCAGCAGTCGCCTCCGGGACAGGGCCATGAACACTGAAGCTTTCTTT.

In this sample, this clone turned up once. The DNA for the CDR3 is TGTGCCAGCAGTCCTCAGGGGGCCTTTGGGGGCACAGATACGCAGTATTTT. This sequence encodes CASSPQGAFGGTDTQYF. J is TRBJ2-3 and V is TRBV28; 8 nucleotides line up with TRBD1. The junction had 11 bases not matched to a gene; V was cut back by 5 bases and J by 1 base. This CDR3 region has 17 residues. Germline assignment: CDR1 MDHEN and CDR2 SYDVKM.

The CDR3 DNA reads as TGTGCCAGCAGCTTAGCGGAGGGTGGTTCTCCACCCCTCCACTTT. It encodes CASSLAEGGSPPLHF. This rearrangement joins TRBV7-2 to TRBJ1-6, with D hard to call. Germline V CDR1 and CDR2: SGHTA, FQGNSA. V lost 0 bases and J lost 11, with 14 bases in between. CDR3 size: 15 residues.

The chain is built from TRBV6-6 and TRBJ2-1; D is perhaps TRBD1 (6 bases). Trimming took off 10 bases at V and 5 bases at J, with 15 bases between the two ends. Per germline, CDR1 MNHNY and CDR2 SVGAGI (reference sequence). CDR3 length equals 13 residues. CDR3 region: CATRGSADNEQFF. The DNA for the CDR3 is TGTGCCACCAGGGGTAGCGCCGACAATGAGCAGTTCTTC.

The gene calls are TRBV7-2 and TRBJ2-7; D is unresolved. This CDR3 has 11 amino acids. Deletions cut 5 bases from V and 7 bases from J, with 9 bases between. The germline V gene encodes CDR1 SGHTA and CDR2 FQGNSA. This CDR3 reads CASSAPGEQYF. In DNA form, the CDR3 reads TGTGCCAGCAGCGCCCCGGGTGAGCAGTACTTC.

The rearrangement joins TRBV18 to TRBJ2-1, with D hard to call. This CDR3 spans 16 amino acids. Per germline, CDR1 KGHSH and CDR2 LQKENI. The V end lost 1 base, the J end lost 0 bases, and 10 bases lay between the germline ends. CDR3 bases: TGTGCCAGCTCACCACGGTACAGCAGCTCCTACAATGAGCAGTTCTTC. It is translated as CASSPRYSSSYNEQFF. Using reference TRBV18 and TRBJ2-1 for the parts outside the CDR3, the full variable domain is NAGVMQNPRHLVRRRGQEARLRCSPMKGHSHVYWYRQLPEEGLKFMVYLQKENIIDESGMPKERFSAEFPKEGPSILRIQQVVRGDSAAYFCASSPRYSSSYNEQFFGPGTRLTVL.

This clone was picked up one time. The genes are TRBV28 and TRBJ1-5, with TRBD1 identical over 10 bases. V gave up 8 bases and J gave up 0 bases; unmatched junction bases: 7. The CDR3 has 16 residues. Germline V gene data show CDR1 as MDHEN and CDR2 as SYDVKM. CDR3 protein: CASGTGALYSNQPQHF. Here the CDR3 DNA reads TGTGCCAGCGGGACAGGGGCCTTATATAGCAATCAGCCCCAGCATTTT.

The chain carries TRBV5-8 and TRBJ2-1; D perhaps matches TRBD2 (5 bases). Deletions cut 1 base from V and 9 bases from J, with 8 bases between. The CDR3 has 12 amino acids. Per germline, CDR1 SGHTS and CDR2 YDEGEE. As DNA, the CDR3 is TGTGCCAGCAGCTTGATGAGGGCTGAGCAGTTCTTC. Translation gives CASSLMRAEQFF.

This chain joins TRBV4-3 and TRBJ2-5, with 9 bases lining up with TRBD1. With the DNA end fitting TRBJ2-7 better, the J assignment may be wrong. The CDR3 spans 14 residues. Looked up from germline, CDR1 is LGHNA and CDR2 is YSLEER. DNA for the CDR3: TGCGCCAGCAGCCCGGGACAGGGTTTTTACGAGCAGTACTTC. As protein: CASSPGQGFYEQYF.

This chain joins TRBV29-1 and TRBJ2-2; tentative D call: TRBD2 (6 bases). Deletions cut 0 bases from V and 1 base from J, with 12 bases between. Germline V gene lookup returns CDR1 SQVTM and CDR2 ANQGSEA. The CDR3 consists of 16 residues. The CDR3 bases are TGCAGCGTTGAAGAGGCGGGGAGGCGGAACACCGGGGAGCTGTTTTTT. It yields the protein CSVEEAGRRNTGELFF.

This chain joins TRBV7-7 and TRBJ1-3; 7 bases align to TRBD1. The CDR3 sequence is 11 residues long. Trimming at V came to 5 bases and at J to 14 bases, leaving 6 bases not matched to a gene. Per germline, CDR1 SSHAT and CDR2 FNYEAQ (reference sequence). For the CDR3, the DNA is TGTGCCAGCAGCCCGGGGACAGCTGTATATTTT. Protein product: CASSPGTAVYF.

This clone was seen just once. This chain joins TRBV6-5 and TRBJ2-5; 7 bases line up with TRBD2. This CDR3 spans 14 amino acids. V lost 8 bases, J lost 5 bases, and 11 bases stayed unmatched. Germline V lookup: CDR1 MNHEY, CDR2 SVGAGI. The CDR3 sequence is CASSAPGGRETQYF. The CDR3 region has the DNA TGTGCCAGCTCCGCTCCGGGAGGTCGGGAGACCCAGTACTTC.

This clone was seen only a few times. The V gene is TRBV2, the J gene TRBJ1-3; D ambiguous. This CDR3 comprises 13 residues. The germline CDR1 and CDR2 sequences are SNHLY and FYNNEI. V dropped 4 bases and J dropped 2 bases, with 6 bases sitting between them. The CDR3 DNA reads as TGTGCCAGCAGTGGAGTGGCTGGAAACACCATATATTTT. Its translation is CASSGVAGNTIYF.

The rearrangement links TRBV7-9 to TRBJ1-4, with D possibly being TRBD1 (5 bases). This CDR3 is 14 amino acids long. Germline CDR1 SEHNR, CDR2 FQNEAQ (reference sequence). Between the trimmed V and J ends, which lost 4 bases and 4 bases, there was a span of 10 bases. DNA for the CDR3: TGTGCCAGCAGCTCCCGACAGAGTAATGAAAAACTGTTTTTT. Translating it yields CASSSRQSNEKLFF.

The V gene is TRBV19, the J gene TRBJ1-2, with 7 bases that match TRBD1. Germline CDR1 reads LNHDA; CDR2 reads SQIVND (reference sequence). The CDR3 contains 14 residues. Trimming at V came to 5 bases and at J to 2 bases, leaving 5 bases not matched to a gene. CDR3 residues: CASSWSTGNYGYTF. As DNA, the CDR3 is TGTGCCAGTAGTTGGTCGACAGGGAACTATGGCTACACCTTC.

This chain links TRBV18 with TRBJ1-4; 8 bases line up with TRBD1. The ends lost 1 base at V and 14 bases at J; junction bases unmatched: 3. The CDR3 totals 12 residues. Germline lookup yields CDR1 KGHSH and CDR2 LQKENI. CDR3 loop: CASSPLRDRLFF. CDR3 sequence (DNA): TGTGCCAGCTCACCACTAAGGGACAGGCTGTTTTTT.